Detailed here is one TCR beta chain. No antigen is known for it. This entry belongs to a study of T cell responses to AZD1222 COVID-19 vaccine. Study results and caveats: Baseline seropositivity characterized only six or seven AZD1222 recipients. Repertoires were obtained solely post-peak T cell response. The donors showed a predominance of white British ancestry and of females, with possible underestimation of clonal diversity. Vaccine-associated CD4 TCRs spanned spike, dominant at 160-218 and 743-854.

Clones were read by immunoSEQ multiplex PCR, and TCRdb kept only the in-frame ones, dropping some. The table includes 90,000 to 120,000 clones, nearly 95% detected once. The TCR was taken from an adult in good health. The sequencing here drew on peripheral blood, taken on day 0 of AZD1222 vaccination.

In DNA form, the CDR3 reads TGTGCCAGCAGTGCGACATTAGAGGTGAACATTCAGTACTTC. Protein sequence: CASSATLEVNIQYF. The chain has TRBV28 and TRBJ2-4, with D unclear. Per the germline V gene, CDR1 is MDHEN and CDR2 is SYDVKM. Trimming stripped 5 bases from V and 7 bases from J, with 15 bases between. This CDR3 is built from 14 residues. The complete variable domain, with remaining parts taken from reference TRBV28 and TRBJ2-4, reads DVKVTQSSRYLVKRTGEKVFLECVQDMDHENMFWYRQDPGLGLRLIYFSYDVKMKEKGDIPEGYSVSREKKERFSLILESASTNQTSMYLCASSATLEVNIQYFGAGTRLSVL.